Listed below are T cell receptor beta chains from one sample, sequenced in a study of T-cell reconstitution after alpha-beta-depleted transplantation in children. Each CDR3 protein is one row after TCRdb ran MiXCR on the PCR reads. The sample comprises about 180,000 distinct CDR3 sequences, around 10% of which are singletons, and about 13% rests with the top ten. This sample comprised PBMCs, obtained before TCRalphabeta/CD19-depleted stem cell transplant. These receptors all come from a boy aged 2-9 years with acute myeloid leukemia, due to receive a stem cell transplant. CDR3s include the opening cysteine and the closing phenylalanine or tryptophan. D genes are given only for firm matches. Clone size appears in some rows only: once, few, many, or a class for an expanded clone.

j_call: TRBJ2-7; clone_size: NA; d_call: NA; v_call: TRBV6-6; cdr3_nt: TGTGCCAGCGGAAGGGACTTCTACGAGCAGTACTTC; cdr3_aa: CASGRDFYEQYF
j_call: TRBJ2-5; clone_size: many; d_call: NA; v_call: TRBV20-1; cdr3_nt: TGCAGTGCTAGGGGGGATCTGCAAGAGACCCAGTACTTC; cdr3_aa: CSARGDLQETQYF
j_call: TRBJ2-3; clone_size: many; d_call: NA; v_call: TRBV24-1; cdr3_nt: TGTGCCACCAGTGAGTCTAAAGGTACAGATACGCAGTATTTT; cdr3_aa: CATSESKGTDTQYF
j_call: TRBJ2-7; clone_size: NA; d_call: TRBD1; v_call: TRBV20-1; cdr3_nt: TGCAGTGCTAGAATTCGGGACAGTAGCTCCTACGAGCAGTACTTC; cdr3_aa: CSARIRDSSSYEQYF
j_call: TRBJ2-1; clone_size: many; d_call: NA; v_call: TRBV20-1; cdr3_nt: TGCAGTGCTAGAGTTGGGCTCTACTACAATGAGCAGTTCTTC; cdr3_aa: CSARVGLYYNEQFF
j_call: TRBJ2-7; clone_size: many; d_call: TRBD2; v_call: TRBV7-9; cdr3_nt: TGTGCCAGCAGCCCCGTAGCGGGAGCCTCCTACGAGCAGTACTTC; cdr3_aa: CASSPVAGASYEQYF
j_call: TRBJ2-3; clone_size: few; d_call: TRBD2; v_call: TRBV20-1; cdr3_nt: TGCAGTGCTAGGCCCCTAGCGGGGTCGTCAGATACGCAGTATTTT; cdr3_aa: CSARPLAGSSDTQYF
j_call: TRBJ1-3; clone_size: many; d_call: NA; v_call: TRBV28; cdr3_nt: TGTGCCAGCAGCCCCGGAGCTCACCTTGGAAACACCATATATTTT; cdr3_aa: CASSPGAHLGNTIYF
j_call: TRBJ1-1; clone_size: many; d_call: TRBD1; v_call: TRBV7-3; cdr3_nt: TGTGCCAGCACTGGGACAGTCACGATGAACACTGAAGCTTTCTTT; cdr3_aa: CASTGTVTMNTEAFF
j_call: TRBJ2-4; clone_size: many; d_call: TRBD2; v_call: TRBV5-1; cdr3_nt: TGCGCCAGCAGCACTGGGACTAGCGGGAGGGAGAACATTCAGTACTTC; cdr3_aa: CASSTGTSGRENIQYF
j_call: TRBJ2-1; clone_size: many; d_call: NA; v_call: TRBV9; cdr3_nt: TGTGCCAGCAGCGTAGCGGCAGAATGGGGCTATGAGCAGTTCTTC; cdr3_aa: CASSVAAEWGYEQFF
j_call: TRBJ2-3; clone_size: many; d_call: NA; v_call: TRBV5-5; cdr3_nt: TGTGCCAGCAGCGGAAGGATCTCAGCAGATACGCAGTATTTT; cdr3_aa: CASSGRISADTQYF
j_call: TRBJ2-1; clone_size: many; d_call: NA; v_call: TRBV4-1; cdr3_nt: TGCGCCAGCAGCCAAGTGCCCGTTGGACCTGTCCGTAATGGTGAGCAGTTCTTC; cdr3_aa: CASSQVPVGPVRNGEQFF
j_call: TRBJ2-2; clone_size: many; d_call: NA; v_call: TRBV6-2/TRBV6-3; cdr3_nt: TGTGCCAGCAGTCTAGGGGCCCCCGGGGAGCTGTTTTTT; cdr3_aa: CASSLGAPGELFF
j_call: TRBJ2-2; clone_size: many; d_call: NA; v_call: TRBV12-3/TRBV12-4; cdr3_nt: TGTGCCAGCAGTTTCTTTGGTGACGGGGAGCTGTTTTTT; cdr3_aa: CASSFFGDGELFF
j_call: TRBJ2-2; clone_size: many; d_call: TRBD2; v_call: TRBV24-1; cdr3_nt: TGTGCCACCAGTCATTCTCGGAGGGCGGGAGGGACCTACACCGGGGAGCTGTTTTTT; cdr3_aa: CATSHSRRAGGTYTGELFF
j_call: TRBJ2-3; clone_size: many; d_call: NA; v_call: TRBV7-2; cdr3_nt: TGTGCCAGCAGCTTAGTACCCTCGGGGTCACCCGGTGGTACGCAGTATTTT; cdr3_aa: CASSLVPSGSPGGTQYF
j_call: TRBJ2-5; clone_size: NA; d_call: TRBD2; v_call: TRBV5-1; cdr3_nt: TGCGCCAGCAGCTTGGCCGGGTTTCTAGCGGGAGAGACCCAGTACTTC; cdr3_aa: CASSLAGFLAGETQYF
j_call: TRBJ1-1; clone_size: many; d_call: NA; v_call: TRBV11-2; cdr3_nt: TGTGCCAGCAGCTTAAACAGGGATATCACTGAAGCTTTCTTT; cdr3_aa: CASSLNRDITEAFF
j_call: TRBJ2-1; clone_size: NA; d_call: TRBD2; v_call: TRBV6-1; cdr3_nt: TGTGCCAGCAGTGAAACGGGGGGGGGAGATGAGCAGTTCTTC; cdr3_aa: CASSETGGGDEQFF
j_call: TRBJ2-3; clone_size: many; d_call: NA; v_call: TRBV5-1; cdr3_nt: TGCGCCAGCAGCTTGGTGGCGCCACATAGCACAGATACGCAGTATTTT; cdr3_aa: CASSLVAPHSTDTQYF
j_call: TRBJ1-3; clone_size: NA; d_call: NA; v_call: TRBV30; cdr3_nt: TGTGCCTGGACAGGTGCCCGCTCTGGAAACACCATATATTTT; cdr3_aa: CAWTGARSGNTIYF